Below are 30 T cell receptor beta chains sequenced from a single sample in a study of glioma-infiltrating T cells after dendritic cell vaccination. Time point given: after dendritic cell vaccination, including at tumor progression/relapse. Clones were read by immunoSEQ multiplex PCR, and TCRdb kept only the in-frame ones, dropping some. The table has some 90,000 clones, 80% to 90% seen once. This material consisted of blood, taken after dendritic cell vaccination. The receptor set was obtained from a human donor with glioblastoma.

CDR3 DNA: TGTGCCAGCAGACCCAAACCAGGGGTCTCTGGGGCCAACGTCCTGACTTTC. It yields the protein CASRPKPGVSGANVLTF. This rearrangement joins TRBV28 to TRBJ2-6; tentatively, D is TRBD1 (6 bases). The V gene's germline CDR1 is MDHEN and CDR2 SYDVKM. V dropped 6 bases and J dropped 0 bases, with 15 bases sitting between them. This CDR3 has 17 residues.

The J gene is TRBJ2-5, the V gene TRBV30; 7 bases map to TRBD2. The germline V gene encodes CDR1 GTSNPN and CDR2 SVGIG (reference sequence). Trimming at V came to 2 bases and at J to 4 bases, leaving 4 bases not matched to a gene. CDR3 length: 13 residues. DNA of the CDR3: TGTGCCTGGAGTCTGCGGGAGCGAGAGACCCAGTACTTC. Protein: CAWSLRERETQYF.

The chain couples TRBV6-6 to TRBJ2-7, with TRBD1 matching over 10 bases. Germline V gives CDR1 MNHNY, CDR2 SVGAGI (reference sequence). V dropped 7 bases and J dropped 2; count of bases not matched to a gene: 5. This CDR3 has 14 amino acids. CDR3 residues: CASTDRGPPYEQYF. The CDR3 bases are TGTGCCAGCACCGACAGGGGGCCCCCCTACGAGCAGTACTTC.

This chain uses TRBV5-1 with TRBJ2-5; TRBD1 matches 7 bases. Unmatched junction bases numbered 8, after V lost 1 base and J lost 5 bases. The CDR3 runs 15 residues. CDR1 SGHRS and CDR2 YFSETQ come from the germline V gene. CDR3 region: CASSLPGTAGETQYF. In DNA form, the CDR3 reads TGCGCCAGCAGCTTGCCCGGGACAGCTGGGGAGACCCAGTACTTC.

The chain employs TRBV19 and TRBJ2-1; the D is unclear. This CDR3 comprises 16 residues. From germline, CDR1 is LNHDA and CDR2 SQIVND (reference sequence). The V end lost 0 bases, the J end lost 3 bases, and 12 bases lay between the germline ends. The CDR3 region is CASSIDRNSHYNEQFF. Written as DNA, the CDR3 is TGTGCCAGTAGTATAGATAGGAACAGTCACTACAATGAGCAGTTCTTC. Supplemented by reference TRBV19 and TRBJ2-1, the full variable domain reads DGGITQSPKYLFRKEGQNVTLSCEQNLNHDAMYWYRQDPGQGLRLIYYSQIVNDFQKGDIAEGYSVSREKKESFPLTVTSAQKNPTAFYLCASSIDRNSHYNEQFFGPGTRLTVL.

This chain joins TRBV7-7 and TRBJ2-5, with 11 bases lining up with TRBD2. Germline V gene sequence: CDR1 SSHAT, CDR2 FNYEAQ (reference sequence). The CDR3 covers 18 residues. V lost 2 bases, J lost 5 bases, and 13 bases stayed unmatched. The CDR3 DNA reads TGTGCCAGCAGCTTACTCGCGGCTAGCGGGGGGCGTGGGGAGACCCAGTACTTC. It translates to CASSLLAASGGRGETQYF. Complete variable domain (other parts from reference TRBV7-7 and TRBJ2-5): GAGVSQSPRYKVTKRGQDVTLRCDPISSHATLYWYQQALGQGPEFLTYFNYEAQPDKSGLPSDRFSAERPEGSISTLTIQRTEQRDSAMYRCASSLLAASGGRGETQYFGPGTRLLVL.

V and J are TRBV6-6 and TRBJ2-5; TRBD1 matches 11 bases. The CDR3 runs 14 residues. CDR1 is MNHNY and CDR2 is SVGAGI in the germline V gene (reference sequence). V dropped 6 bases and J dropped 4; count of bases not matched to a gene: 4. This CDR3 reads CASSTGTGGETQYF. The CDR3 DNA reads TGTGCCAGCAGCACCGGGACAGGGGGAGAGACCCAGTACTTC.

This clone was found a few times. The CDR3 bases are TGTGCCAGCATAGGGGTTATCACAGATACGCAGTATTTT. Amino acid sequence: CASIGVITDTQYF. V is TRBV27 and J is TRBJ2-3, with D possibly matching TRBD1 (5 bases). The CDR3 contains 13 residues. The V gene lost 7 bases and the J gene lost 2 bases, with 10 bases spanning the gap. Per the germline V gene, CDR1 is MNHEY and CDR2 is SMNVEV (reference sequence).

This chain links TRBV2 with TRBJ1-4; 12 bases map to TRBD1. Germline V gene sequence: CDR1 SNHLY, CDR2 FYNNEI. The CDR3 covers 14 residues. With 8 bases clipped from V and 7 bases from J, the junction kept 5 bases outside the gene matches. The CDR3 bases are TGTGCCAGCGGACGGGACAGGGGGCCTGAAAAACTGTTTTTT. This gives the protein CASGRDRGPEKLFF.

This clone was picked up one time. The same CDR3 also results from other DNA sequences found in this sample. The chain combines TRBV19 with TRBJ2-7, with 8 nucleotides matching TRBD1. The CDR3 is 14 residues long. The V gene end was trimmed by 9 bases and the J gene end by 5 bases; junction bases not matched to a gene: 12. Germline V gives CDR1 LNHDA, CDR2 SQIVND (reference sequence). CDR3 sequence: CASSDRVQDDEQYF. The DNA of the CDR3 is TGTGCCAGCTCGGACAGGGTGCAGGATGACGAGCAGTACTTC. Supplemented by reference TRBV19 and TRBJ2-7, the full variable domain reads DGGITQSPKYLFRKEGQNVTLSCEQNLNHDAMYWYRQDPGQGLRLIYYSQIVNDFQKGDIAEGYSVSREKKESFPLTVTSAQKNPTAFYLCASSDRVQDDEQYFGPGTRLTVT.

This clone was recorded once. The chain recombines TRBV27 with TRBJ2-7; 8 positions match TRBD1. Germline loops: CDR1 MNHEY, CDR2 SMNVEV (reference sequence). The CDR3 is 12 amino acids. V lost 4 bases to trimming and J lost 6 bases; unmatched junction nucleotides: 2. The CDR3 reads CASSWTGREQYF. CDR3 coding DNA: TGTGCCAGCAGTTGGACAGGGCGCGAGCAGTACTTC.

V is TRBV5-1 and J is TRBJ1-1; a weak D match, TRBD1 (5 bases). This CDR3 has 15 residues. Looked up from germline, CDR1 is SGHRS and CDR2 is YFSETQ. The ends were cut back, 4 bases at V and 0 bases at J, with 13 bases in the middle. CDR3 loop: CASSPGHTMNTEAFF. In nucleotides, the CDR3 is TGCGCCAGCAGCCCAGGACACACCATGAACACTGAAGCTTTCTTT.

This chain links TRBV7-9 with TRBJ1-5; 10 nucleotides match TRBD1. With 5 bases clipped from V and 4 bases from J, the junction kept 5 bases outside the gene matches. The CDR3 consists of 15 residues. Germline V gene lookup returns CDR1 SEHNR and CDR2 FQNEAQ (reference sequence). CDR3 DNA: TGTGCCAGCAGCGGACCGGGACAGGGGAATCAGCCCCAGCATTTT. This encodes CASSGPGQGNQPQHF.

The DNA for the CDR3 is TGTGCCAGCAACCTCCCGGACAGGTTCTCCTACGAGCAGTACGTC. Protein product: CASNLPDRFSYEQYV. J is TRBJ2-7 and V is TRBV6-1; 7 bases are shared with TRBD1. V lost 7 bases and J lost 0; bases outside the gene matches: 9. The CDR3 loop spans 15 amino acids. CDR1 is MNHNS and CDR2 is SASEGT in the germline V gene.

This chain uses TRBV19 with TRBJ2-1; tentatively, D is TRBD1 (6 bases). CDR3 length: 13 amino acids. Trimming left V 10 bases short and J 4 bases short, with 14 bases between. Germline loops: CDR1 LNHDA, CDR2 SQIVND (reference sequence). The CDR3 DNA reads TGTGCCACTACTACGGGACATTACAATGAGCAGTTCTTC. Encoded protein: CATTTGHYNEQFF.

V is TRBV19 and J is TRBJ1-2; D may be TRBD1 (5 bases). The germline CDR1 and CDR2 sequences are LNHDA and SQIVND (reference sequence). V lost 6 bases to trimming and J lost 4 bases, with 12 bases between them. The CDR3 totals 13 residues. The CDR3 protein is CASRETGRYGYTF. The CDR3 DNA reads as TGTGCCAGTAGGGAAACAGGACGCTATGGCTACACCTTC.

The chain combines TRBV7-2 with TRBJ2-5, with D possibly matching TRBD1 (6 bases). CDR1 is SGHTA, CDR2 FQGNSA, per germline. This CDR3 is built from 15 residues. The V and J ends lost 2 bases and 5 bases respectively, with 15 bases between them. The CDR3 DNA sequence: TGTGCCAGCAGCTTACGGCCGACAGGTTCCGAGACCCAGTACTTC. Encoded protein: CASSLRPTGSETQYF.

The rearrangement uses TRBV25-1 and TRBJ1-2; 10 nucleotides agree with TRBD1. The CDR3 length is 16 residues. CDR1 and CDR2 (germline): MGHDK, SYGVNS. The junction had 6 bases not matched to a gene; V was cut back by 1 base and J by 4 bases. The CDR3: CASSESDRGRIYGYTF. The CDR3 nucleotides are TGTGCCAGCAGTGAATCCGACAGGGGGCGCATCTATGGCTACACCTTC.

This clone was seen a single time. The CDR3 sequence: CASSPPTGSFSGNTIYF. The CDR3 DNA is TGTGCCAGCTCACCACCGACAGGTAGCTTCTCTGGAAACACCATATATTTT. The chain carries TRBV18 and TRBJ1-3; D is possibly TRBD1 (6 bases). The CDR3 sequence is 17 residues long. V dropped 0 bases and J dropped 0 bases, with 12 bases sitting between them. Germline CDR1 reads KGHSH; CDR2 reads LQKENI.

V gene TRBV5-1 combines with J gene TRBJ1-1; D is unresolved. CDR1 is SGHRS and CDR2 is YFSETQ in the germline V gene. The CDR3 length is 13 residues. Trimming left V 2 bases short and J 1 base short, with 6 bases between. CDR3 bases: TGCGCCAGCAGCTTCGAGGGGAACACTGAAGCTTTCTTT. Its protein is CASSFEGNTEAFF.

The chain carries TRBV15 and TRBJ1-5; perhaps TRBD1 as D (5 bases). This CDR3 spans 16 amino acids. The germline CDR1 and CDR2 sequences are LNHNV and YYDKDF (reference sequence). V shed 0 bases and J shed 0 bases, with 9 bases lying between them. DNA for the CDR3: TGTGCCACCAGCAGAGACGGGGGGTATAGCAATCAGCCCCAGCATTTT. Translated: CATSRDGGYSNQPQHF.

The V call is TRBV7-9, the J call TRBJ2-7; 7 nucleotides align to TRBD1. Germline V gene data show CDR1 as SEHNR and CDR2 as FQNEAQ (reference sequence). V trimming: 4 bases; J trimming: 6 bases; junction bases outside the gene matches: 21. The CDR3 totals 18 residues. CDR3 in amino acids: CASSYHTRTGQLVAEQYV. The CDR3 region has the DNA TGTGCCAGCAGCTACCATACCAGGACGGGACAGCTAGTGGCCGAGCAGTACGTC.

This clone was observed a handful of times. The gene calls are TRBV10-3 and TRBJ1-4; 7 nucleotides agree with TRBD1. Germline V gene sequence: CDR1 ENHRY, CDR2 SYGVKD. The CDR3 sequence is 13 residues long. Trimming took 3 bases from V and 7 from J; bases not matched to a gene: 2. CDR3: CAISEQGPEKLFF. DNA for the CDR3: TGTGCCATCAGTGAACAGGGGCCTGAAAAACTGTTTTTT.

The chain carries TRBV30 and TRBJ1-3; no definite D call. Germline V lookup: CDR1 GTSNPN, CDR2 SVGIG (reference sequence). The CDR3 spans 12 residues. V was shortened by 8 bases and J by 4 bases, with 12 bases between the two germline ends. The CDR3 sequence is CARKGVGNTIYF. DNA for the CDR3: TGTGCCCGGAAGGGAGTAGGAAACACCATATATTTT.

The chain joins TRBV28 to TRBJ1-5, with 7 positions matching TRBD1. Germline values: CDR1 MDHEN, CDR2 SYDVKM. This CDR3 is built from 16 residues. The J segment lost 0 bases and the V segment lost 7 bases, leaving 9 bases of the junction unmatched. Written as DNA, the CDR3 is TGTGCCAGCACCCGGGACAGTAGCTTTAGCAATCAGCCCCAGCATTTT. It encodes CASTRDSSFSNQPQHF.

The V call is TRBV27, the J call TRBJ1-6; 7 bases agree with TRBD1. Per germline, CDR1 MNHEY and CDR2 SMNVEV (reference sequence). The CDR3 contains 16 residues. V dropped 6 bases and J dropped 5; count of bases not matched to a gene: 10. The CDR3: CASRKILQGNNSPLHF. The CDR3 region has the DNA TGTGCCAGCAGAAAAATCTTACAGGGGAATAATTCACCCCTCCACTTT.

The CDR3 here is CASSPLRQTDTQYF. In DNA form, the CDR3 reads TGTGCCAGCTCACCCCTACGACAGACAGATACGCAGTATTTT. The chain uses TRBV18 and TRBJ2-3; the D gene is possibly TRBD1 (5 bases). From germline, CDR1 is KGHSH and CDR2 LQKENI. The V end was cut by 3 bases, the J end by 3 bases, with 10 bases between. CDR3 length: 14 residues.

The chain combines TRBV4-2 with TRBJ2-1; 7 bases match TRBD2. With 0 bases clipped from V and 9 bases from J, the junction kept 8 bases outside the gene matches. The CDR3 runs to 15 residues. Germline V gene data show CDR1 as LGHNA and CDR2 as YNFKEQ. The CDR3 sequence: CASSQDGAGELEQFF. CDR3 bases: TGTGCCAGCAGCCAAGATGGGGCGGGAGAACTTGAGCAGTTCTTC.

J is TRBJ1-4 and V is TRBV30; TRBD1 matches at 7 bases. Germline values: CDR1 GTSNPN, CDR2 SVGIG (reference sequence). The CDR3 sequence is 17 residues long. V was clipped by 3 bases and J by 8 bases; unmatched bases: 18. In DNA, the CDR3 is TGTGCCTGGAGCGGTATCAGAACCCCGGGGACAGCAGAAAAACTGTTTTTT. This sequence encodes CAWSGIRTPGTAEKLFF.

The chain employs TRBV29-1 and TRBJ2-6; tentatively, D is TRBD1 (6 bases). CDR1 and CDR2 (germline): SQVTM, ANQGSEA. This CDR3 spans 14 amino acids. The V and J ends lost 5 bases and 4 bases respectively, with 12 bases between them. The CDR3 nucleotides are TGCAGCGTTCAGGGGAAGGTAGGGGCCAACGTCCTGACTTTC. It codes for CSVQGKVGANVLTF.